These 16 T cell receptor beta chains share one sample of origin, sequenced in a study of blood T cell repertoires in COVID-19. Libraries were prepared by immunoSEQ multiplex PCR; TCRdb keeps only in-frame clonotypes and omits some of them. Counted here are about 200,000 clones, around 92% occurring once; the ten biggest clones make up less than 4.5%. Input material: PBMCs or T cells enriched from blood (not recorded which). The receptors originated from a woman aged 25-40 years with acute COVID-19.

This clone has a single count. The chain is built from TRBV6-4 and TRBJ1-1; TRBD1 might be the D (6 bases). The CDR3 has 14 residues. Deletions cut 0 bases from V and 4 bases from J, with 9 bases between. In germline, CDR1 is MRHNA, CDR2 SNTAGT. CDR3 region: CASSDSSRGTEAFF. CDR3 coding DNA: TGTGCCAGCAGTGACTCGAGCAGGGGCACTGAAGCTTTCTTT.

V usage is TRBV18 and J usage is TRBJ1-3; D is perhaps TRBD1 (5 bases). Trimming took 2 bases from V and 4 from J, leaving 9 bases between them. The CDR3 extends over 14 amino acids. The germline CDR1 and CDR2 sequences are KGHSH and LQKENI. The CDR3 DNA sequence: TGTGCCAGCTCACCAGGGGCGGAGGGAAACACCATATATTTT. Its protein is CASSPGAEGNTIYF. The whole variable domain, filled in from reference TRBV18 and TRBJ1-3, reads NAGVMQNPRHLVRRRGQEARLRCSPMKGHSHVYWYRQLPEEGLKFMVYLQKENIIDESGMPKERFSAEFPKEGPSILRIQQVVRGDSAAYFCASSPGAEGNTIYFGEGSWLTVV.

The chain is built from TRBV23-1 and TRBJ1-1; 11 bases match TRBD1. TRBV23-1 is sorted into the ORF group, with uncertain function. The CDR3 totals 17 residues. V gave up 2 bases and J gave up 1 base; unmatched junction bases: 6. CDR3 protein: CASSQPRTGGWNTEAFF. The DNA of the CDR3 is TGCGCCAGCAGTCAACCTCGGACAGGGGGCTGGAACACTGAAGCTTTCTTT.

J is TRBJ2-3 and V is TRBV9; D possibly corresponds to TRBD1 (5 bases). The ends were cut back, 3 bases at V and 10 bases at J, with 21 bases in the middle. The CDR3 is made up of 15 amino acids. Germline loops: CDR1 SGDLS, CDR2 YYNGEE. In DNA form, the CDR3 reads TGTGCCAGCAGCGAGGGGCAGAGTGCGTTGGTTTCGCAGTATTTT. Protein: CASSEGQSALVSQYF.

The chain is built from TRBV9 and TRBJ2-3, with D unclear. Per germline, CDR1 SGDLS and CDR2 YYNGEE. V lost 4 bases and J 2 bases, leaving 11 bases between the germline ends. The CDR3 runs to 14 residues. The CDR3 sequence is CASSPDTATDTQYF. The CDR3 nucleotides are TGTGCCAGCAGCCCTGACACCGCCACAGATACGCAGTATTTT.

The CDR3 reads CASSLETGRREKLFF. The CDR3 DNA follows: TGTGCCAGCAGCTTGGAAACAGGGCGTCGTGAAAAACTGTTTTTT. The J gene is TRBJ1-4, the V gene TRBV5-6, with D possibly matching TRBD1 (6 bases). The CDR3 totals 15 residues. The V gene lost 0 bases and the J gene lost 7 bases, with 13 bases spanning the gap. Looked up from germline, CDR1 is SGHDT and CDR2 is YYEEEE.

The chain links TRBV6-5 to TRBJ2-7; TRBD2 is a possible D gene (5 bases). The V end lost 6 bases, the J end lost 1 base, and 10 bases lay between the germline ends. Germline V gives CDR1 MNHEY, CDR2 SVGAGI. This CDR3 comprises 13 residues. CDR3 sequence (DNA): TGTGCCAGCAGGACTAAATATTCCTACGAGCAGTACTTC. As protein: CASRTKYSYEQYF.

Written as DNA, the CDR3 is TGTGCCAGCAGTTTATCTGTCGCGGGCCCAGCTGAAGCTTTCTTT. As protein: CASSLSVAGPAEAFF. The chain employs TRBV27 and TRBJ1-1; the D is unclear. Trimming pared 0 bases from V and 6 bases from J, leaving 14 bases between. The germline V gene has CDR1 MNHEY and CDR2 SMNVEV (reference sequence). The CDR3 sequence is 15 residues long.

J is TRBJ1-4 and V is TRBV7-8, with TRBD1 as a possible D gene (6 bases). The V and J ends lost 6 bases and 6 bases respectively, with 8 bases between them. The CDR3 contains 12 residues. Per the germline V gene, CDR1 is SGHVS and CDR2 is FQNEAQ. The CDR3 spells CASSYRDEKLFF. As DNA, the CDR3 is TGTGCCAGCAGTTACAGGGATGAAAAACTGTTTTTT.

The rearrangement joins TRBV6-2 or TRBV6-3 to TRBJ1-6; D is unresolved. Germline V lookup: CDR1 MNHEY, CDR2 SVGEGT. The length of the CDR3 is 16 residues. Between the trimmed V and J ends, which lost 2 bases and 6 bases, there was a span of 14 bases. CDR3 in amino acids: CASSYGGFPLNSPLHF. The CDR3 bases are TGTGCCAGCAGTTACGGAGGGTTTCCTCTTAATTCACCCCTCCACTTT.

The V and J genes are TRBV4-1 and TRBJ2-2; 11 bases match TRBD2. CDR1 is MGHRA, CDR2 YSYEKL, per germline. This CDR3 has 17 amino acids. V was clipped by 4 bases and J by 2 bases; unmatched bases: 6. The CDR3 DNA reads as TGCGCCAGCAGCCTAAAGACTAGCGGGGTAAACACCGGGGAGCTGTTTTTT. It codes for CASSLKTSGVNTGELFF.

The gene calls are TRBV9 and TRBJ2-7; 11 bases match TRBD1. The CDR3 runs 16 residues. Germline assignment: CDR1 SGDLS and CDR2 YYNGEE. The V gene end was trimmed by 4 bases and the J gene end by 0 bases; junction bases not matched to a gene: 6. The CDR3 is CASSPRDRGDSYEQYF. DNA for the CDR3: TGTGCCAGCAGCCCCCGGGACAGGGGGGACTCCTACGAGCAGTACTTC.

The rearrangement links TRBV6-2 or TRBV6-3 to TRBJ2-2; no definite D call. The V and J ends lost 0 bases and 0 bases respectively, with 11 bases between them. The germline CDR1 and CDR2 sequences are MNHEY and SVGEGT. The CDR3 is made up of 17 amino acids. The CDR3 sequence is CASSYSIKEPNTGELFF. The CDR3 DNA reads as TGTGCCAGCAGTTACTCGATAAAGGAGCCGAACACCGGGGAGCTGTTTTTT.

Regarding this clone: Additional DNA sequences in this sample encode the identical CDR3. The J gene is TRBJ1-5, the V gene TRBV14; D remains unclear. In germline, CDR1 is SGHDN, CDR2 FVKESK. With 2 bases removed from V and 2 bases from J, the gap between germline ends came to 4 bases. The CDR3 is made up of 13 amino acids. CDR3 sequence (DNA): TGTGCCAGCAGCCAATCGGGCAATCAGCCCCAGCATTTT. This encodes CASSQSGNQPQHF.

The gene calls are TRBV3-1 (or the pseudogene TRBV3-2) and TRBJ2-2; D gene unclear. V dropped 4 bases and J dropped 4 bases, with 4 bases sitting between them. The germline V gene encodes CDR1 LGHDT and CDR2 YNNKEL (reference sequence). The CDR3 extends over 12 amino acids. CDR3 protein: CASSPSTGELFF. CDR3 nucleotide sequence: TGTGCCAGCAGCCCCTCCACCGGGGAGCTGTTTTTT.

V and J are TRBV5-1 and TRBJ1-2; D may be TRBD1 (6 bases). The ends were cut back, 0 bases at V and 6 bases at J, with 15 bases in the middle. CDR1 is SGHRS and CDR2 is YFSETQ in the germline V gene. The CDR3 is 15 residues long. This CDR3 reads CASSLEGGPVDGYTF. The CDR3 bases are TGCGCCAGCAGCTTGGAGGGGGGGCCGGTTGATGGCTACACCTTC.